The 2 T cell receptor beta chains in this list originate from one sample, sequenced in a study of response to subunit inactivated influenza vaccine. TCRdb analysed the RT-PCR reads with MiXCR anew, one entry per CDR3 protein. The table shows hundreds of thousands of distinct CDR3 sequences, with around 13% occurring only once. The sample in question was PBMCs from blood, obtained approximately 15 days before vaccination. The receptor set was obtained from a man aged 45-60 years who received an inactivated influenza vaccine.

This clonotype showed up just once. The CDR3: CSARRSERIEQFF. The CDR3, as DNA: TGCAGTGCTAGAAGGAGCGAACGGATTGAGCAGTTCTTC. V is TRBV20-1 and J is TRBJ2-1; D gene unclear. CDR3 length equals 13 residues. From germline, CDR1 is DFQATT and CDR2 SNEGSKA (reference sequence). V lost 2 bases and J 9 bases, leaving 14 bases between the germline ends.

The chain couples TRBV2 to TRBJ2-1, with a possible D match to TRBD2 (5 bases). The CDR3 has 14 amino acids. Deletions cut 3 bases from V and 10 bases from J, with 16 bases between. CDR1 and CDR2 (germline): SNHLY, FYNNEI. The DNA for the CDR3 is TGTGCCAGCAGTGATGGACGTCTAGCTGTCGAGCAGTTCTTC. Amino acids: CASSDGRLAVEQFF.